This T cell receptor (beta chain) was obtained from a study of breast tumors, draining lymph nodes, adjacent tissues. The CDR3 contains 17 residues. Germline V gene data show CDR1 as MRHNA and CDR2 as SNTAGT. J lost 9 bases, V lost 2 bases, and 15 bases had no gene match. This clonotype was counted a few times. No antigen is known for it. Study results and caveats: The lymph node origin of tumor T cells was framed as consistent with a hypothesis, not demonstrated. Tumor and nontumor repertoires were significantly more similar in luminal-like than in basal-like breast cancer.

One entry per CDR3 protein, called by TCRdb with MiXCR from the multiplex PCR reads. In the table there are 9,500 to 14,000 distinct CDR3 sequences, approximately 50% of which are singletons. This clonotype was sampled from a female donor with breast cancer. Some clones in this sample may be carry-over from other donors' samples. The chain links TRBV6-4 to TRBJ1-5; 8 bases fit TRBD1. Sequencing input: breast tumor tissue. This chain's CDR3 is CASSDAGGTGGLRPQHF. DNA for the CDR3: TGTGCCAGCAGTGACGCGGGAGGGACAGGTGGTTTGAGGCCCCAGCATTTT.